The sample holds a few counts of the clone carrying this T cell receptor (beta chain). Its antigen remains unidentified. This entry is derived from a study of T cell repertoires in cytomegalovirus infection. In the study overall: Recently identified HLA-C-restricted and well-studied HLA-B-restricted CMV epitopes were used. Signatures in public TCR beta sequences pointed to both CMV infection and matching HLA type.

V was pared by 3 bases and J by 0 bases, with 6 bases between. The CDR3 consists of 14 residues. In TCRdb, the reads were re-called with MiXCR into one record per CDR3 protein. This sample has around 540,000 distinct CDR3 sequences, with about 33% found just once. Regarding the study as a whole: Using cumulative public TCR beta family frequency, the authors identified those who carried CMV together with the relevant HLA. The ex vivo response showed dominance by HLA-C-restricted CMV-specific TCR beta clonotypes.

Here the sequenced sample was cultured PBMCs, taken from culture after CMV antigen stimulation. The gene calls are TRBV12-3 or TRBV12-4 and TRBJ1-3; D uncertain. The source of this sequence is a human donor in good health (CMV status not recorded). Some clones in this sample may be carry-over from other donors' samples. The CDR3, as DNA: TGTGCCAGCAGTTTGGCTTTCTCTGGAAACACCATATATTTT. It translates to CASSLAFSGNTIYF.